The 24 T cell receptor beta chains given below trace back to one sample, sequenced in a study of blood T cell repertoires in COVID-19. Assay used: immunoSEQ multiplex PCR; TCRdb lists only in-frame clones, some missing. Of roughly 340,000 clones listed, about 93% are singletons. Sequencing was performed on peripheral blood. The receptor set was obtained from a young woman who had recovered from COVID-19.

This CDR3 reads CASSFGVDQPQHF. CDR3 coding DNA: TGTGCCAGCAGTTTCGGAGTCGATCAGCCCCAGCATTTT. V and J are TRBV27 and TRBJ1-5; D is ambiguous. This CDR3 comprises 13 residues. Germline CDR1 reads MNHEY; CDR2 reads SMNVEV (reference sequence). The ends were cut back, 3 bases at V and 5 bases at J, with 8 bases in the middle.

This rearrangement joins TRBV20-1 to TRBJ1-5; tentatively, D is TRBD1 (6 bases). The CDR3 runs to 14 residues. Germline V gene data show CDR1 as DFQATT and CDR2 as SNEGSKA (reference sequence). Trimming stripped 3 bases from V and 5 bases from J, with 14 bases between. CDR3 sequence: CSASYMSGDQPQHF. The CDR3 DNA sequence: TGCAGTGCTAGTTATATGTCAGGGGATCAGCCCCAGCATTTT.

CDR3 coding DNA: TGTGCCAGCAGTTTCCGGGGGAATGAGCAGTTCTTC. Amino acids: CASSFRGNEQFF. The chain joins TRBV12-3 or TRBV12-4 to TRBJ2-1; D may be TRBD2 (6 bases). Trimming took 3 bases from V and 7 from J, leaving 7 bases between them. The CDR3 contains 12 residues.

This clone was seen more than once but under ten times. The CDR3: CASSGRAQYF. CDR3 DNA: TGTGCCAGCAGTGGTCGAGCCCAGTACTTC. The chain couples TRBV28 to TRBJ2-5; no reliable D call. V lost 5 bases and J lost 9, with 7 bases in between. There are 10 residues in the CDR3. Germline V gene data show CDR1 as MDHEN and CDR2 as SYDVKM.

The chain has TRBV5-4 and TRBJ2-1; TRBD1 is a possible D gene (5 bases). The CDR3 sequence is 14 residues long. CDR1 and CDR2 (germline): SGHNT, YYREEE (reference sequence). Deletions cut 0 bases from V and 4 bases from J, with 8 bases between. CDR3 nucleotides: TGTGCCAGCAGCTTGGCAGGGAAATACAATGAGCAGTTCTTC. It specifies CASSLAGKYNEQFF.

The chain employs TRBV6-5 and TRBJ1-1; TRBD1 matches 7 bases. The germline gives CDR1 MNHEY, CDR2 SVGAGI. The CDR3 contains 16 residues. With V trimmed by 0 bases and J by 4 bases, 8 bases remained unmatched. CDR3 bases: TGTGCCAGCAGTTACTCATTAGGGGGCGCGGGCACTGAAGCTTTCTTT. Protein: CASSYSLGGAGTEAFF.

V usage is TRBV11-3 and J usage is TRBJ2-3; 9 bases match TRBD2. This CDR3 has 16 amino acids. The germline V gene encodes CDR1 SGHNT and CDR2 YENEEA. Trimming took 5 bases from V and 4 from J; bases not matched to a gene: 10. The CDR3 DNA is TGTGCCAGCAGCGTGGGGGGTCGGACTAGCGCAGATACGCAGTATTTT. This gives the protein CASSVGGRTSADTQYF. Full variable domain (missing parts from reference TRBV11-3 and TRBJ2-3): EAGVVQSPRYKIIEKKQPVAFWCNPISGHNTLYWYLQNLGQGPELLIRYENEEAVDDSQLPKDRFSAERLKGVDSTLKIQPAELGDSAVYLCASSVGGRTSADTQYFGPGTRLTVL.

J is TRBJ2-1 and V is TRBV5-1, with D unclear. This CDR3 is built from 12 residues. Germline assignment: CDR1 SGHRS and CDR2 YFSETQ. The V end was cut by 4 bases, the J end by 10 bases, with 12 bases between. CDR3 amino acids: CASSVDWSEQFF. Here the CDR3 DNA reads TGCGCCAGCAGCGTAGACTGGTCGGAGCAGTTCTTC.

This clone showed up just a few times. V usage is TRBV29-1 and J usage is TRBJ1-1; no firm D call. CDR3 size: 12 residues. With 4 bases removed from V and 0 bases from J, the gap between germline ends came to 6 bases. Germline lookup yields CDR1 SQVTM and CDR2 ANQGSEA. CDR3 in amino acids: CSVAPMNTEAFF. In nucleotides, the CDR3 is TGCAGCGTTGCCCCAATGAACACTGAAGCTTTCTTT.

This rearrangement joins TRBV4-3 to TRBJ2-2; 9 nucleotides line up with TRBD2. The germline V gene encodes CDR1 LGHNA and CDR2 YSLEER. This CDR3 spans 18 amino acids. With V trimmed by 0 bases and J by 6 bases, 11 bases remained unmatched. CDR3 nucleotide sequence: TGCGCCAGCAGCCAAGAGCCCCAGCTAGCGGGACGCGCCGGGGAGCTGTTTTTT. Its translation: CASSQEPQLAGRAGELFF.

The rearrangement joins TRBV6-2 or TRBV6-3 to TRBJ1-1; 8 positions match TRBD1. The CDR3 covers 16 residues. Germline values: CDR1 MNHEY, CDR2 SVGEGT. V shed 6 bases and J 8 bases; nucleotides not matched to a gene: 17. The CDR3 loop reads CASSDRDRWSKREAFF. CDR3 DNA: TGTGCCAGCAGCGACCGGGACAGGTGGTCGAAAAGAGAAGCTTTCTTT.

V gene TRBV4-1 combines with J gene TRBJ1-3; weak D call: TRBD1 (6 bases). Germline V gene lookup returns CDR1 MGHRA and CDR2 YSYEKL. This CDR3 has 17 amino acids. Trimming removed 1 base from V and 0 bases from J, with 13 bases in between. The CDR3 protein is CASSQGGLEDSGNTIYF. The CDR3 region has the DNA TGCGCCAGCAGCCAAGGGGGGCTTGAGGACTCTGGAAACACCATATATTTT.

This clone occurred once. This chain joins TRBV14 and TRBJ2-5, with 9 positions matching TRBD1. This CDR3 has 20 residues. Germline CDR1 is SGHDN and CDR2 is FVKESK. V gave up 3 bases and J gave up 5 bases; unmatched junction bases: 22. This CDR3 reads CASSQRNLRTGEALGETQYF. CDR3 coding DNA: TGTGCCAGCAGCCAGAGAAACCTAAGGACAGGGGAGGCCCTCGGGGAGACCCAGTACTTC.

This clone is a singleton in its sample. The rearrangement joins TRBV11-3 to TRBJ1-1; D is ambiguous. The CDR3 covers 15 residues. Trimming pared 4 bases from V and 3 bases from J, leaving 15 bases between. CDR1 is SGHNT, CDR2 YENEEA, per germline. The CDR3, as DNA: TGTGCCAGCAGCTCCAGACGGACTACTGACACTGAAGCTTTCTTT. As protein: CASSSRRTTDTEAFF.

The chain is built from TRBV4-1 and TRBJ2-2, with TRBD2 identical over 10 bases. This CDR3 is built from 18 residues. The junction had 9 bases not matched to a gene; V was cut back by 1 base and J by 4 bases. Germline V gene data show CDR1 as MGHRA and CDR2 as YSYEKL. CDR3 sequence reads: CASSQVASGRLGTGELFF. CDR3 bases: TGCGCCAGCAGCCAAGTAGCTAGCGGGAGACTCGGCACCGGGGAGCTGTTTTTT.

J is TRBJ2-3 and V is TRBV6-6, with D possibly TRBD1 on 5 matching bases. V was cut by 6 bases and J by 4 bases, with 23 bases left in between. This CDR3 region has 17 residues. The germline V gene has CDR1 MNHNY and CDR2 SVGAGI (reference sequence). The CDR3 region has the DNA TGTGCCAGCAGCCGATCGGACACCATGCCGATTCCAGATACGCAGTATTTT. It yields the protein CASSRSDTMPIPDTQYF.

This rearrangement joins TRBV7-9 to TRBJ1-3, with 9 bases aligning to TRBD1. Germline CDR1 is SEHNR and CDR2 is FQNEAQ (reference sequence). The CDR3 covers 13 residues. The V gene end was trimmed by 8 bases and the J gene end by 4 bases; junction bases not matched to a gene: 3. The DNA for the CDR3 is TGTGCCAGCGCACAGGGGGCCGGAAACACCATATATTTT. Protein: CASAQGAGNTIYF.

The chain employs TRBV4-3 and TRBJ2-1; 10 bases map to TRBD2. V lost 4 bases to trimming and J lost 6 bases; unmatched junction nucleotides: 9. The CDR3 has 16 residues. Germline CDR1 is LGHNA and CDR2 is YSLEER. The CDR3 region has the DNA TGCGCCAGCAGCCTTAGGACTAGCGGAATAGGCAATGAGCAGTTCTTC. Translation: CASSLRTSGIGNEQFF.

J is TRBJ2-5 and V is TRBV30, with D uncertain. CDR3 length: 15 residues. Germline V gives CDR1 GTSNPN, CDR2 SVGIG (reference sequence). V lost 2 bases to trimming and J lost 0 bases, with 13 bases between them. CDR3 residues: CAWSRMETNQETQYF. As DNA, the CDR3 is TGTGCCTGGAGTAGGATGGAGACGAACCAAGAGACCCAGTACTTC.

This sequence joins TRBV27 and TRBJ1-6; D gene uncertain. Trimming removed 3 bases at V and 8 bases at J, with 17 bases between. The CDR3 has 16 residues. Germline lookup yields CDR1 MNHEY and CDR2 SMNVEV (reference sequence). CDR3 DNA: TGTGCCAGCAGTTTCACCCCGCGGGGAGGAGATTCACCCCTCCACTTT. It codes for CASSFTPRGGDSPLHF.

The V and J genes are TRBV11-2 and TRBJ1-4; D is ambiguous. V lost 0 bases to trimming and J lost 0 bases, with 8 bases between them. This CDR3 spans 16 amino acids. Germline CDR1 SGHAT, CDR2 FQNNGV. The CDR3 region has the DNA TGTGCCAGCAGCTTAGAGGCGGCCGCAACTAATGAAAAACTGTTTTTT. This encodes CASSLEAAATNEKLFF.

The chain has TRBV6-2 or TRBV6-3 and TRBJ2-1, with 7 bases matching TRBD2. Germline values: CDR1 MNHEY, CDR2 SVGEGT. V shed 4 bases, J shed 4 bases, and the junction held 10 bases outside the gene matches. The CDR3 spans 16 residues. The CDR3 reads CASSSLREDLYNEQFF. In DNA, the CDR3 is TGTGCCAGCAGTTCCTTACGGGAGGATCTTTACAATGAGCAGTTCTTC.

This clone was counted once. The V gene is TRBV6-4, the J gene TRBJ2-1; 13 bases agree with TRBD2. This CDR3 has 17 residues. Germline trimming cut 2 bases from V and 7 bases from J; bases unmatched to any gene: 8. Germline V lookup: CDR1 MRHNA, CDR2 SNTAGT. CDR3 nucleotides: TGTGCCAGCAGTGACGGTTCGGGGACTAGCGGGATAAATGAGCAGTTCTTC. Encoded protein: CASSDGSGTSGINEQFF.

The CDR3 loop reads CASSGLAGGSNYEQYV. CDR3 DNA: TGTGCCAGCAGCGGACTAGCGGGAGGGAGTAACTACGAGCAGTACGTC. The V and J genes are TRBV7-2 and TRBJ2-7; 15 bases fit TRBD2. Losses at the gene ends were 5 bases for V and 3 bases for J; bases not matched to a gene: 5. In germline, CDR1 is SGHTA, CDR2 FQGNSA. The CDR3 is 16 amino acids.